This TCR beta chain emerged from a study of blood T cells in healthy people across ages. Remarks on this clonotype: The antigen remains undetermined.

The CDR3 totals 17 residues. V was clipped by 2 bases and J by 7 bases, with 24 bases between them. Germline CDR1 is SGHDT and CDR2 is YYEEEE. A second PCR of 7 to 11 cycles used a sample-barcoded 5' primer and a J-beta primer mix. TCRdb itself ran the 5' RACE reads through MiXCR, one entry per CDR3 protein. This table holds 550,000 to 750,000 distinct CDR3 sequences, under 25% found once. General study results and limits: Researchers deemed the diversity estimates from one million T cells underestimates.

Material: blood. The receptor was isolated from a man between 65 and 80 years old in good health. This sequence joins TRBV5-6 and TRBJ1-2; possible D gene TRBD1, 5 bases. CDR3 region: CASSLRTPTPLVRGYTF. CDR3 sequence (DNA): TGTGCCAGCAGCTTACGGACACCTACCCCTTTGGTGCGTGGCTACACCTTC.